Sequencing of this TCR beta chain was carried out in a study of OX40 agonist ivuxolimab in advanced cancers. Overall study: Partial responses occurred in Three dose-escalation patients, one with hepatocellular carcinoma and two with cutaneous melanoma.

Produced via immunoSEQ multiplex PCR; TCRdb's table is partial and in-frame only. The sample has roughly 60,000 clones, about 85% seen once. CDR1 is SGHTA and CDR2 is FQGNSA in the germline V gene. CDR3 size: 17 residues. V was shortened by 2 bases and J by 4 bases, with 21 bases between the two germline ends. The V gene is TRBV7-2, the J gene TRBJ2-7; weak D call: TRBD2 (7 bases). The sequencing used CD4+ or CD8+ T cells sorted from blood, collected in a trial of the OX40 agonist ivuxolimab. The sequence was collected from an adult with an advanced solid tumor such as melanoma, head and neck, liver or kidney cancer. CDR3 DNA: TGTGCCAGCAGCTTAAGGGGGGGTGGCGGGAGAGCTTACGAGCAGTACTTC. This sequence encodes CASSLRGGGGRAYEQYF.